The rows below give T cell receptor beta chains drawn from one sample of a study of T cells in Graves' hyperthyroidism and ophthalmopathy. In TCRdb, the multiplex PCR reads were re-called with MiXCR into one record per CDR3 protein. Here the sample spans about 250,000 distinct CDR3 sequences, 20% to 25% being singletons. Sequencing was performed on blood. The source is a man younger than 45 with Graves' ophthalmopathy. The CDR3 runs from the conserved cysteine through the conserved F or W. A D gene is named only where the DNA matches it firmly. Size values are once, few and many counts, or a class for expanded clones, and some rows have none.

>17|few|TRBJ2-3|TRBV4-1|TRBD2
TGCGCCAGCAGCCAAGATCGGGCTAGCGGGAGCTCAGATACGCAGTATTTT
CASSQDRASGSSDTQYF
>15|-|TRBJ2-7|TRBV12-3/TRBV12-4|TRBD2
TGTGCCAGCAGTTTGGAGGGTAGCGGGAGCTACGAGCAGTACTTC
CASSLEGSGSYEQYF
>13|few|TRBJ2-3|TRBV10-3|-
TGTGCCATCAGTGAGGACTCCAAAATGGCGCAGTATTTT
CAISEDSKMAQYF
>18|few|TRBJ2-2|TRBV30|TRBD1
TGTGCCTGGAGTGTGTTCAGGGGGCGCACGGTGGGCACCGGGGAGCTGTTTTTT
CAWSVFRGRTVGTGELFF
>12|many|TRBJ1-2|TRBV3-1|-
TGTGCCAGCAGTCGATTAGGTTATGGCTACACCTTC
CASSRLGYGYTF
>15|-|TRBJ2-2|TRBV7-8|TRBD1
TGTGCCAGCAGTCCCACCGGGACAGACACCGGGGAGCTGTTTTTT
CASSPTGTDTGELFF
>15|many|TRBJ2-3|TRBV18|-
TGTGCCAGCTCCCCTGAATACCTTAGCACAGATACGCAGTATTTT
CASSPEYLSTDTQYF
>15|-|TRBJ2-7|TRBV7-9|TRBD1
TGTGCCAGCAGCAAGGGACAGGGGACCACCTACGAGCAGTACTTC
CASSKGQGTTYEQYF
>13|-|TRBJ2-1|TRBV7-6|TRBD2
TGTGCCAGCAGCCTGGGAGGGACCAACGAGCAGTTCTTC
CASSLGGTNEQFF
>15|-|TRBJ1-2|TRBV6-1|-
TGTGCCAGCAGTGAAAGTGTATGGGATAGCTATGGCTACACCTTC
CASSESVWDSYGYTF
>16|-|TRBJ2-7|TRBV7-9|TRBD1
TGTGCCAGCAGCACGCGAGGGACAGGGTGGGCGTACGAGCAGTACTTC
CASSTRGTGWAYEQYF
>14|many|TRBJ1-5|TRBV7-8|-
TGTGCCAGCAGCTTTCAACAGAGGGATCAGCCCCAGCATTTT
CASSFQQRDQPQHF
>12|-|TRBJ1-1|TRBV5-4|-
TGTGCCAGCAGCTTGGATCGCACTGAAGCTTTCTTT
CASSLDRTEAFF
>14|-|TRBJ2-7|TRBV28|TRBD1
TGTGCCAGCATCCAATATGGGGACAGTTACGAGCAGTACTTC
CASIQYGDSYEQYF
>14|few|TRBJ2-1|TRBV28|TRBD2
TGTGCCAGCAGTAGAGGACTAGCGGGAGGTGAGCAGTTCTTC
CASSRGLAGGEQFF
>14|few|TRBJ2-5|TRBV7-6|-
TGTGCCAGCAGCTTACTCCGGTCAGGTGGGACCCAGTACTTC
CASSLLRSGGTQYF
>16|-|TRBJ1-5|TRBV7-9|-
TGTGCCAGCAGCCCTTCCGGACAGATTAGCAATCAGCCCCAGCATTTT
CASSPSGQISNQPQHF
>17|many|TRBJ2-3|TRBV7-9|-
TGTGCCAGCAGCTCCTCGACTAGGTCGGCTAGCACAGATACGCAGTATTTT
CASSSSTRSASTDTQYF
>14|many|TRBJ1-1|TRBV30|-
TGTGCCTGGACCTTGGGGCTAACGAACACTGAAGCTTTCTTT
CAWTLGLTNTEAFF
>13|many|TRBJ2-2|TRBV6-1|-
TGTGCCAGCAGTGAAGGGGTGAGCGGGGAGCTGTTTTTT
CASSEGVSGELFF
>13|-|TRBJ1-6|TRBV6-9|-
TGTGCCAGCAGTTGGGGGGGTGCAACACCCCTCCACTTT
CASSWGGATPLHF
>14|-|TRBJ2-4|TRBV11-2|-
TGTGCCAGCAGCTCGAGATTAGCCAAAAACATTCAGTACTTC
CASSSRLAKNIQYF
>16|many|TRBJ2-7|TRBV20-1|-
TGCAGTGCTAGAGGGTATGGGGGGTCTAGGTTATACGAGCAGTACTTC
CSARGYGGSRLYEQYF
>13|-|TRBJ2-7|TRBV27|-
TGTGCCAGCAGTTTAGGCCCCAAGTGGGAGCAGTACTTC
CASSLGPKWEQYF
>16|-|TRBJ2-5|TRBV30|TRBD2
TGTGCCTGGAGTGTCGGGACTAGCGGACCTCGGGAGACCCAGTACTTC
CAWSVGTSGPRETQYF
>14|many|TRBJ1-1|TRBV28|-
TGTGCCAGCAGGCTACAGACAGTGAACACTGAAGCTTTCTTT
CASRLQTVNTEAFF
>15|-|TRBJ1-5|TRBV20-1|-
TGCAGTGCCCCCGGGACTCCGTGGGGCAATCAGCCCCAGCATTTT
CSAPGTPWGNQPQHF
>14|-|TRBJ1-1|TRBV10-3|-
TGTGCCATCAGACTGGGACACGGCAACACTGAAGCTTTCTTT
CAIRLGHGNTEAFF
>13|-|TRBJ1-2|TRBV6-1|TRBD1
TGTGCCACCCGACAGGGGGCAAGCTATGGCTACACCTTC
CATRQGASYGYTF
>16|-|TRBJ2-5|TRBV27|TRBD2
TGTGCCAGCAGTCCCCGGGGAGCGGGAGGAGAAGAGACCCAGTACTTC
CASSPRGAGGEETQYF
>14|-|TRBJ2-5|TRBV6-1|-
TGTGCCAGCAGTGAAGACAGGGTAGTAGAGACCCAGTACTTC
CASSEDRVVETQYF
>18|-|TRBJ2-7|TRBV25-1|TRBD2
TGTGCCAGCAGTATAGAGGGAGCGGGAGGGCCCAGGCCCTACGAGCAGTACTTC
CASSIEGAGGPRPYEQYF
>15|many|TRBJ2-2|TRBV11-3|-
TGTGCCAGCAGCTTAAGGGGTGGGGACACCGGGGAGCTGTTTTTT
CASSLRGGDTGELFF
>15|many|TRBJ1-5|TRBV28|-
TGTGCCAGCACCCCGAGGGGGGACACGGGTCAGCCCCAGCATTTT
CASTPRGDTGQPQHF
>16|few|TRBJ2-2|TRBV7-3|-
TGTGCCAGCAGCTCCCAAATTGGACGGAACACCGGGGAGCTGTTTTTT
CASSSQIGRNTGELFF
>10|-|TRBJ2-3|TRBV2|-
TGTGCCAGCTGGGCAGGCTGGCAGTATTTT
CASWAGWQYF
>15|-|TRBJ2-1|TRBV29-1|-
TGCAGCGTCGGGACGGACCGTATCTCCTACAATGAGCAGTTCTTC
CSVGTDRISYNEQFF
>17|many|TRBJ2-5|TRBV13|TRBD2
TGTGCCAGCAGCTTAGGCCCCCCCAGCGGGAGATCAGAGACCCAGTACTTC
CASSLGPPSGRSETQYF
>16|-|TRBJ2-1|TRBV3-1|TRBD2
TGTGCCAGCAGCCAAGGTGGGAGCGGGAGATCTAGTGAGCAGTTCTTC
CASSQGGSGRSSEQFF
>14|many|TRBJ2-5|TRBV3-1|-
TGTGCCAGCAGCCAAGATCAGGATTCGGGGACCCAGTACTTC
CASSQDQDSGTQYF
>13|many|TRBJ1-1|TRBV6-1|-
TGTGCCAGCACGCTGAGGTTTCCCGGAGAAGCTTTCTTT
CASTLRFPGEAFF
>15|few|TRBJ1-3|TRBV9|-
TGTGCCAGCAGCGTAGACAGCCACTCTGGAAACACCATATATTTT
CASSVDSHSGNTIYF
>17|many|TRBJ2-7|TRBV3-1|TRBD2
TGTGCCAGCAGCCATGCTCTCGCTAGCGGGTCTTCCTACGAGCAGTACTTC
CASSHALASGSSYEQYF